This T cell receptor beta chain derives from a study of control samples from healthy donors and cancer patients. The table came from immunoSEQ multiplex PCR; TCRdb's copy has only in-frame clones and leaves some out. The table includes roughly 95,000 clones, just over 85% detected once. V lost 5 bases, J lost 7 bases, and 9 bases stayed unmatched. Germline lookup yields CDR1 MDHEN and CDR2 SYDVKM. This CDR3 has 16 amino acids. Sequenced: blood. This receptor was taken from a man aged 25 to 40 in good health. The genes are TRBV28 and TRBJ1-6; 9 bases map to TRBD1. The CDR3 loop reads CASSPLQGALNSPLHF. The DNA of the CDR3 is TGTGCCAGCAGTCCATTACAGGGGGCGCTGAATTCACCCCTCCACTTT. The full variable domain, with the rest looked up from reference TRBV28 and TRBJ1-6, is DVKVTQSSRYLVKRTGEKVFLECVQDMDHENMFWYRQDPGLGLRLIYFSYDVKMKEKGDIPEGYSVSREKKERFSLILESASTNQTSMYLCASSPLQGALNSPLHFGNGTRLTVT.